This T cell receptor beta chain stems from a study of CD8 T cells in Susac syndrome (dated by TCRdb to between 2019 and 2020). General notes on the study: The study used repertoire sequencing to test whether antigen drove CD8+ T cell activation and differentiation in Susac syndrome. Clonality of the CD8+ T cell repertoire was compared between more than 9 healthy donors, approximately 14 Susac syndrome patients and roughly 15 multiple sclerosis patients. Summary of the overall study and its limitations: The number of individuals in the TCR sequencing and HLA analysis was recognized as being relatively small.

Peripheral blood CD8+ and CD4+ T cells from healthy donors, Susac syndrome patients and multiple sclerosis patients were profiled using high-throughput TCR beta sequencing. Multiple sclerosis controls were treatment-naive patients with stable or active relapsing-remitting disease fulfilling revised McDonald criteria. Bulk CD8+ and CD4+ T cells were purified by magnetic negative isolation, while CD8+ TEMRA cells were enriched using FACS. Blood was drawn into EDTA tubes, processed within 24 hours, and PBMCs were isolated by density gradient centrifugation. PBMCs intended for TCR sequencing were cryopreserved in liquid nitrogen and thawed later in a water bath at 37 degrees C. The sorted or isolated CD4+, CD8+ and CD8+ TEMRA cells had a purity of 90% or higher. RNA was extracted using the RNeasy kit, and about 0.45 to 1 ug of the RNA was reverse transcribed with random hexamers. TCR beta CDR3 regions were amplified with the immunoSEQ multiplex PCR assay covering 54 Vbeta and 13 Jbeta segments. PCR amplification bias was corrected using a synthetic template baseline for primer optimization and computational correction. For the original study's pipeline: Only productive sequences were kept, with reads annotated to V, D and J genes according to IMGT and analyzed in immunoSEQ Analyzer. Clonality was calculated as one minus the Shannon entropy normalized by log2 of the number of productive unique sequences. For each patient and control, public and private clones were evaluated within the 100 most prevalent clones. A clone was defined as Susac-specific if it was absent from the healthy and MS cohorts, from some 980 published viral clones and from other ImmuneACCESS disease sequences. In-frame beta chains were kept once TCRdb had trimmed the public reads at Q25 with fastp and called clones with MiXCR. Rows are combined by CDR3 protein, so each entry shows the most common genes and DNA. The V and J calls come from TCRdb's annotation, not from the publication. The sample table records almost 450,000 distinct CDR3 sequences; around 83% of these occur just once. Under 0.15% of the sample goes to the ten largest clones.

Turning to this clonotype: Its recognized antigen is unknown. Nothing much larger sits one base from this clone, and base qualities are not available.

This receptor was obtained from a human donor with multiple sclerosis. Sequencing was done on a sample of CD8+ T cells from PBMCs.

The encoded CDR3 is CASTGTSGLEQFF. The DNA reads as follows: TGTGCCAGCACCGGGACTAGCGGCCTTGAGCAGTTCTTC. The V and J genes are TRBV12-3 or TRBV12-4 and TRBJ2-1; 11 central bases correspond to TRBD2. Compared with germline, V lacks 7 bases and J lacks 9 bases; bases without a gene match: 5. Counted from cysteine to phenylalanine, this CDR3 has 13 amino acids. Kept here is only the CDR3 DNA, which spans 39 bases and is read in frame from base 1.